The text below deals with one TCR beta chain. What it binds is not known. This CDR3 contains 12 residues. V lost 0 bases and J lost 11, with 11 bases in between. Germline V CDR1 and CDR2: SGHKS, YYEKEE (reference sequence). The data stem from a study of glioma-infiltrating T cells after dendritic cell vaccination. Whole-study results and caveats: Longer survival after dendritic cell vaccination followed higher pretreatment TIL content.

Documented time point: after dendritic cell vaccination, including at tumor progression/relapse. Method: immunoSEQ multiplex PCR; TCRdb's copy keeps in-frame clones and lacks some. There are 99,000 or so clones in the sample; around 87% occur only once, and around 2.6% lies in the top ten. The chain employs TRBV5-5 and TRBJ1-2; D is possibly TRBD1 (5 bases). The sample here was blood, taken after dendritic cell vaccination. This receptor was taken from a human donor with glioblastoma. The CDR3 spells CASSLDIRVYTF. CDR3 nucleotides: TGTGCCAGCAGCTTGGATATCAGGGTATACACCTTC.